The table lists the clone carrying this T cell receptor beta chain with many counts. Its specificity is not known. The sample comes from a study of CD8 T cells in ankylosing spondylitis. MiXCR, applied by TCRdb to the 5' RACE reads, yields one record per CDR3 protein. The sample holds hundreds of thousands of distinct CDR3 sequences, roughly 12% seen once. The study's findings and limits: Reactive arthritis synovial fluid and blood were previously reported to contain some motif variants. Fewer than ten highly homologous variants made up a TCR beta motif that seemed to typify ankylosing spondylitis blood. Reports say disease-linked clones showed up significantly more in matched ankylosing spondylitis synovial fluid.

The ends were cut back, 3 bases at V and 7 bases at J, with 7 bases in the middle. CDR3 size: 11 residues. Germline CDR1 reads DFQATT; CDR2 reads SNEGSKA (reference sequence). The sample taken for sequencing was blood, either unsorted or a sorted T cell fraction (not recorded which). The receptor was derived from a male donor with ankylosing spondylitis. The chain employs TRBV20-1 and TRBJ2-1, with D perhaps given as TRBD1 or TRBD2 (5 bases each). The CDR3 sequence is CSASGGNEQFF. In DNA, the CDR3 is TGCAGTGCTAGTGGGGGTAATGAGCAGTTCTTC.